Listed below are T cell receptor beta chains from one sample, sequenced in a study of blood T cell repertoires in COVID-19. Assay used: immunoSEQ multiplex PCR; TCRdb lists only in-frame clones, some missing. The sample includes around 250,000 clones, about 86% of them seen just once. The sequencing input was peripheral blood. The receptors here all came from a man at least 80 years old with acute or convalescent COVID-19. CDR3s include the opening cysteine and the closing phenylalanine or tryptophan.

>TRBV7-2
CASSADGYRVDSNQPQHF
>TRBV9
CASSTTGTGGSPLHF
>TRBV7-9
CASSTVGQAGSPLHF
>TRBV19
CASRLGVQINQPQHF
>TRBV28
CASSKGQGQETQYF
>TRBV3-1/TRBV3-2
CASSQEGAGLADYEQYF
>TRBV10-3
CAISDTGLGEQYF
>TRBV11-1
CASSFSGRGITDTQYF
>TRBV5-1
CASSLGRESDTQYF
>TRBV15
CATSRLAGLADTQYF
>TRBV5-1
CASSLVAGSYEQYF
>TRBV5-4
CASSRGGAGGPEINEQFF
>TRBV11-2
CASSSSVYNEQFF
>TRBV7-9
CASSFTGTINEQFF
>TRBV10-3
CAISEIRVGETQYF
>TRBV6-6
CASRATGTDSYEQYF
>TRBV6-2/TRBV6-3
CASSPGPDTQYF
>TRBV4-1
CASSQDWGGYEQYF
>TRBV2
CASSGGQGSNSPLHF
>TRBV9
CASSPYSGVTGELFF
>TRBV28
CASSLRGLANTDTQYF
>TRBV5-1
CASSFTSGAAYEQYF
>TRBV24-1
CATSDASGTTTYEQYF
>TRBV6-5
CASSYLHTQYF
>TRBV7-2
CASSSGVREGRSPLHF
>TRBV27
CASADGTSYNEQFF
>TRBV5-6
CASSAQGGQGAVGNEKLFF
>TRBV5-1
CASLPGQAFSGANVLTF
>TRBV29-1
CSAGTGRDTEAFF
>TRBV7-3
CASSFTGGASPLHF
>TRBV2
CASSSQGAQETQYF
>TRBV11-2
CASSLSRETQYF
>TRBV3-1/TRBV3-2
CASSRDRQETQYF
>TRBV6-5
CASSYGTFYGYTF
>TRBV3-1/TRBV3-2
CASSLGTSTDTQYF
>TRBV3-1/TRBV3-2
CASGKTGPMNTEAFF
>TRBV6-5
CASSSPFRGDYGYTF
>TRBV19
CASSKGQGFANEKLFF
>TRBV6-5
CASSSGQTGELFF
>TRBV27
CASRTDRITGELFF
>TRBV9
CASSVGGRAGVTGELFF